The 2 T cell receptor beta chains below were found in one sample sequenced in a study of OX40 agonist ivuxolimab in advanced cancers. Data came from immunoSEQ multiplex PCR; TCRdb stores just in-frame clones and leaves some out. The data show tens of thousands of clones, just under 80% seen once. The sample consisted of CD4+ or CD8+ T cells sorted from blood, taken in a trial of the OX40 agonist ivuxolimab. The receptors were gathered from an adult with an advanced solid tumor such as melanoma, head and neck, liver or kidney cancer.

This sequence joins TRBV19 and TRBJ2-7; 13 bases map to TRBD2. Trimming took 5 bases from V and 2 from J; bases not matched to a gene: 3. The germline V gene has CDR1 LNHDA and CDR2 SQIVND (reference sequence). The CDR3 contains 15 residues. CDR3 loop: CASSLGLAGPYEQYF. The DNA of the CDR3 is TGTGCCAGTAGTTTGGGACTAGCGGGACCCTACGAGCAGTACTTC.

This clone was observed once. V gene TRBV5-6 combines with J gene TRBJ1-5, with TRBD1 matching 7 bases. V lost 3 bases and J lost 3; bases outside the gene matches: 9. The CDR3 totals 16 residues. The germline V gene has CDR1 SGHDT and CDR2 YYEEEE. Here the CDR3 DNA reads TGTGCCAGCAGCTGGAAGGAAGGGGGCGTCAATCAGCCCCAGCATTTT. Protein sequence: CASSWKEGGVNQPQHF.